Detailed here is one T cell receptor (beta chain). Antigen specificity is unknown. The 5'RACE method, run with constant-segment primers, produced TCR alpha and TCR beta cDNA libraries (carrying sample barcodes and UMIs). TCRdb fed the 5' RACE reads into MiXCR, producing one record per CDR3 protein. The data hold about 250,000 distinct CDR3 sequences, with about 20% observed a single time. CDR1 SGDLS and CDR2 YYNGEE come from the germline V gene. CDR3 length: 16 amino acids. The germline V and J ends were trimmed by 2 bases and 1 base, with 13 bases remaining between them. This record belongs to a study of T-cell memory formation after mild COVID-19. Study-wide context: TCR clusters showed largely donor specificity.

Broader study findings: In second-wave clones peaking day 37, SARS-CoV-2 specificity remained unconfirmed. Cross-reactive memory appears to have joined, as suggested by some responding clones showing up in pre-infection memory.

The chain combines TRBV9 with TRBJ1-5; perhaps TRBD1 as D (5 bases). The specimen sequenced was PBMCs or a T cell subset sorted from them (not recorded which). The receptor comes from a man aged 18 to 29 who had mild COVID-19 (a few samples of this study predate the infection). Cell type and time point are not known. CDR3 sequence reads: CASSVTLGRSNQPQHF. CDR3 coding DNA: TGTGCCAGCAGCGTGACCCTGGGGCGGAGCAATCAGCCCCAGCATTTT.